A selection of T cell receptor beta chains follows, all from one sample in a study of brain T cells in children with intractable seizures. Only in-frame clones appear in the TCRdb table, and some are missing; sequencing was by immunoSEQ multiplex PCR. The profile shows around 340,000 clones, nearly 95% of them singletons. The source material was peripheral blood, sampled less than 6 months after surgery. These receptors originate from a boy in the first two years of life with tuberous sclerosis and intractable seizures. CDR3s include the opening cysteine and the closing phenylalanine or tryptophan. D genes are given only for firm matches. Not all rows give a size; the values are once, few, many and, for expanded clones, a class.

abundance,d_gene,v_gene,j_gene,CDR3aa,CDR3nt
NA,TRBD1,TRBV9,TRBJ1-4,CASSVGVGQGVEKLFF,TGTGCCAGCAGCGTAGGAGTGGGGCAGGGGGTCGAAAAACTGTTTTTT
once,NA,TRBV4-1,TRBJ1-1,CASSSYDGAKDTEAFF,TGCGCCAGCAGCTCCTATGATGGGGCCAAGGACACTGAAGCTTTCTTT
NA,TRBD1,TRBV5-1,TRBJ2-5,CASSMGDSYLETQYF,TGCGCCAGCAGCATGGGGGACAGTTATCTCGAGACCCAGTACTTC
NA,NA,TRBV2,TRBJ1-3,CASSDWGRGTAGNTIYF,TGTGCCAGCAGTGATTGGGGTCGGGGGACTGCTGGAAACACCATATATTTT
NA,TRBD2,TRBV4-2,TRBJ2-1,CASSQDGNSGRTSSYNEQFF,TGTGCCAGCAGCCAAGATGGAAATAGCGGGAGAACAAGCTCCTACAATGAGCAGTTCTTC
NA,TRBD2,TRBV9,TRBJ2-7,CASSDPGREGEQYF,TGTGCCAGCAGTGACCCTGGCAGGGAGGGCGAGCAGTACTTC
NA,TRBD1,TRBV10-3,TRBJ1-2,CAISVGDRRGYTF,TGTGCCATCAGTGTAGGGGACAGGAGGGGCTACACCTTC
NA,TRBD2,TRBV30,TRBJ2-3,CAWSLKKLRTSAHTDTQYF,TGTGCCTGGAGTCTAAAAAAACTCCGGACTAGCGCACACACAGATACGCAGTATTTT
NA,TRBD2,TRBV3-1/TRBV3-2,TRBJ2-2,CASSHHRLAGGPGTGELFF,TGTGCCAGCAGCCACCACCGGCTAGCGGGGGGGCCGGGCACCGGGGAGCTGTTTTTT
once,NA,TRBV6-5,TRBJ1-1,CASSYGSEAFF,TGTGCCAGCAGTTACGGCAGTGAAGCTTTCTTT
NA,TRBD1,TRBV28,TRBJ2-7,CASSFLGRDRSSYEQYF,TGTGCCAGCAGTTTCCTTGGCAGGGACAGGAGCTCCTACGAGCAGTACTTC
NA,NA,TRBV6-1,TRBJ1-1,CASSERLEMGEAFF,TGTGCCAGCAGTGAACGATTAGAAATGGGTGAAGCTTTCTTT
NA,TRBD1,TRBV19,TRBJ1-4,CASGDRPNEKLFF,TGTGCCAGCGGGGACAGGCCAAATGAAAAACTGTTTTTT
NA,TRBD2,TRBV7-3,TRBJ2-1,CASSPGTSGAYNEQFF,TGTGCCAGCAGCCCGGGGACTAGCGGGGCGTACAATGAGCAGTTCTTC
NA,NA,TRBV11-2,TRBJ1-6,CASSSLRGEGLFYRSPLHF,TGTGCCAGCAGCTCCCTTAGGGGGGAGGGGCTGTTCTATCGTTCACCCCTCCACTTT
NA,NA,TRBV15,TRBJ2-3,CATSRGKGEDTQYF,TGTGCCACCAGCAGAGGGAAAGGAGAGGATACGCAGTATTTT
NA,NA,TRBV6-1,TRBJ2-7,CASSEGRYEQYF,TGTGCCAGCAGTGAGGGACGGTACGAGCAGTACTTC
NA,TRBD1,TRBV7-8,TRBJ1-2,CASSLGLQGNYGYTF,TGTGCCAGCAGCTTAGGCTTACAGGGGAACTATGGCTACACCTTC
NA,TRBD1,TRBV19,TRBJ1-5,CARQGDGSQPQHF,TGTGCCCGACAGGGGGACGGAAGTCAGCCCCAGCATTTT
NA,TRBD1,TRBV7-8,TRBJ1-1,CASSYSDRDTEAFF,TGTGCCAGCAGCTACTCCGACAGGGACACTGAAGCTTTCTTT
NA,TRBD2,TRBV7-9,TRBJ2-1,CASSLEFLAGGPYNEQFF,TGTGCCAGCAGCTTAGAATTTTTAGCGGGGGGACCCTACAATGAGCAGTTCTTC
NA,TRBD2,TRBV7-3,TRBJ2-3,CASSLGLAGADTQYF,TGTGCCAGCAGCTTGGGACTAGCAGGCGCAGATACGCAGTATTTT
NA,NA,TRBV9,TRBJ2-7,CASSEGDIYYEQYF,TGTGCCAGCAGCGAGGGGGACATATACTACGAGCAGTACTTC
NA,TRBD1,TRBV2,TRBJ1-1,CASSEWTGETEAFF,TGTGCCAGCAGTGAATGGACAGGGGAAACTGAAGCTTTCTTT
NA,NA,TRBV5-1,TRBJ1-3,CASSLLDGRLFSGNTIYF,TGCGCCAGCAGCTTGTTGGACGGCCGCTTATTCTCTGGAAACACCATATATTTT
NA,NA,TRBV14,TRBJ1-2,CASSQGLGYGYTF,TGTGCCAGCAGCCAGGGATTGGGCTATGGCTACACCTTC
NA,NA,TRBV5-1,TRBJ2-2,CASRFTGNPGELFF,TGCGCCAGCAGATTCACAGGGAACCCCGGGGAGCTGTTTTTT
once,TRBD1,TRBV28,TRBJ2-1,CASSLSGYRGYNEQFF,TGTGCCAGCAGTCTCTCGGGGTACAGGGGATACAATGAGCAGTTCTTC
NA,NA,TRBV6-5,TRBJ1-5,CASSQVLSNQPQHF,TGTGCCAGCAGCCAAGTACTGAGCAATCAGCCCCAGCATTTT
NA,NA,TRBV5-1,TRBJ2-5,CASSLARGLGETQYF,TGCGCCAGCAGCTTGGCTAGGGGCCTTGGGGAGACCCAGTACTTC
NA,TRBD2,TRBV2,TRBJ2-6,CASSGRLAGGPQGANVLTF,TGTGCCAGCAGTGGAAGGCTAGCGGGAGGGCCGCAGGGGGCCAACGTCCTGACTTTC
NA,NA,TRBV7-9,TRBJ2-7,CASSPRGNSYEQYF,TGTGCCAGCAGCCCGCGTGGCAACTCCTACGAGCAGTACTTC
NA,NA,TRBV11-1,TRBJ2-5,CASSLKETQYF,TGTGCCAGCAGCTTGAAAGAGACCCAGTACTTC
NA,TRBD1,TRBV15,TRBJ1-2,CATTYGQGKNYGYTF,TGTGCCACCACCTACGGACAGGGGAAAAACTATGGCTACACCTTC
NA,NA,TRBV27,TRBJ1-2,CASSLVYGFYGYTF,TGTGCCAGCAGTTTAGTGTACGGTTTCTATGGCTACACCTTC
NA,NA,TRBV5-1,TRBJ2-6,CASSLEGLWRVGLPGANVLTF,TGCGCCAGCAGCTTGGAAGGTTTATGGCGGGTTGGGCTGCCTGGGGCCAACGTCCTGACTTTC
NA,NA,TRBV3-1/TRBV3-2,TRBJ1-1,CASSYRTDNTEAFF,TGTGCCAGCAGCTACCGGACGGACAACACTGAAGCTTTCTTT